The clone carrying this T cell receptor beta chain was detected only a few times. The antigen remains undetermined. Each CDR3 protein gets one entry after TCRdb re-called the 5' RACE reads with MiXCR. The table lists 200,000 to 300,000 distinct CDR3 sequences, about 10% of them singletons. The source of the sample is a study of identical twins. Overall study results and limits: Conclusions leaned on cross-sectional statistical analysis and did not track the same donors over time. Invariant T cells like MAIT and iNKT could partly confound the zero-insertion analyses. Within cord blood, abundant beta clonotypes carried fewer insertions, but memory repertoires showed no such trend.

The sequence came from a man aged 50-60 years in good health. The sample consisted of memory T cells sorted from blood.

DNA of the CDR3: TGTGCCAGCAGTAACAGGGGAAACATTCAGTACTTC. Protein product: CASSNRGNIQYF. The V call is TRBV6-1, the J call TRBJ2-4; 7 bases map to TRBD1. CDR1 and CDR2 from the germline V gene are MNHNS and SASEGT. The ends lost 5 bases at V and 6 bases at J; junction bases unmatched: 1. This CDR3 is 12 amino acids long.